This T cell receptor beta chain is drawn from a study of T cell responses to AZD1222 COVID-19 vaccine. In the study overall: Pooling was applied to second doses at about 4 or about 12 weeks. Regarding the study as a whole: Repertoire collection took place solely once the T cell response had peaked.

About this clone itself: What it binds is not known.

TCRdb keeps only in-frame clones here, not all; method: immunoSEQ multiplex PCR. There are 150,000 to 200,000 clones in the sample; just under 95% occur only once, and approximately 1.4% lies in the top ten. With 10 bases clipped from V and 8 bases from J, the junction kept 9 bases outside the gene matches. Per the germline V gene, CDR1 is SNHLY and CDR2 is FYNNEI. The CDR3 loop spans 14 amino acids. The source material was peripheral blood, sampled on day 0 of AZD1222 vaccination. This sequence joins TRBV2 and TRBJ1-4; TRBD1 aligns across 11 bases. This TCR came from an adult in good health. The CDR3: CATRDRGFQEKLFF. The CDR3 DNA reads TGTGCCACCCGGGACAGGGGGTTTCAGGAAAAACTGTTTTTT.